This T cell receptor (beta chain) came from a study of immune reconstitution after stem cell transplant in scleroderma (dated by TCRdb to 2016 to 2017). Library construction relied on RT-PCR. For sequencing, an Illumina MiSeq was employed. The raw public reads went through TCRdb reprocessing: fastp at Q25, MiXCR clone calling, in-frame beta chains kept. Entries are consolidated by CDR3 protein sequence, retaining the most common genes and DNA. This sample gives some 1,700 distinct CDR3 sequences in total; roughly 7.4% of them show up just once. The ten top clones hold more than 20% of the sample. Looking up the germline V gene yields CDR1 MNHNS and CDR2 SASEGT. At the junction V is shortened by 5 bases and J by 7 bases, with 12 bases in between. The CDR3 runs 13 amino acids, cysteine and phenylalanine included. Only the CDR3 region is kept as DNA, spanning 39 bases read in frame from base 1. This clonotype is labeled medium-sized (0.01 to 0.1%). Which antigen it targets is not known. No base-level quality is on record; no much larger clone is a single base apart.

The receptor's source is a male donor with systemic sclerosis. The sequence links TRBV6-1 to TRBJ2-1, and the D gene may be TRBD2, 5 bases matching. Collection of the sample occurred before or after autologous hematopoietic stem cell transplantation (not recorded which). CDR3 protein: CASSHTRENEQFF. In nucleotide form, the sequence is TGTGCCAGCAGTCACACCCGGGAAAATGAGCAGTTCTTC.